This T cell receptor (beta chain) was observed in a study of blood T cell repertoires in COVID-19. The overall study: Both acute and convalescent COVID-19 samples were obtained from the United States, Italy and Spain. Sample material is recorded as cDNA or gDNA derived from T cells, B-cell-depleted T cells, or PBMCs.

Per the original methods: Reference gene primer amplification yielded estimated nucleated cell counts. Method: immunoSEQ multiplex PCR; TCRdb's copy keeps in-frame clones and lacks some. D and trimming come from the DNA, and the V and J calls and clone size come from that table. Among some 150,000 clones listed, 79% were seen once. This CDR3 comprises 16 residues. Trimming cost V 1 base and J 0 bases, with 10 bases left between them. Germline V gene lookup returns CDR1 SGHTA and CDR2 FQGNSA. The genes are TRBV7-2 and TRBJ1-5, with no clear D. The material sequenced was peripheral blood. This clonotype originated in a man in his forties or fifties with active or convalescent COVID-19. CDR3 protein: CASSLVSDYSNQPQHF. The CDR3 bases are TGTGCCAGCAGCTTAGTCTCCGACTATAGCAATCAGCCCCAGCATTTT.